Reported below is one T cell receptor beta chain. The data were taken from a study of beta chain features in type 1 diabetes. The single heparinised draw taken from each donor contained roughly 100 mL of blood on average. Sorting produced populations that all topped 95% purity. Sequencing targeted expressed TCRB transcripts, as all isolated RNA had been reverse transcribed. Measured with immunoSEQ multiplex PCR; TCRdb has only the in-frame clones, and not every one. The sample holds 200,000 to 250,000 clones, 27% seen once. Sequencing was performed on central memory CD4+ T cells from blood. This TCR derives from a man younger than 40 in good health.

The CDR3 reads CASSLADRYTYGYTF. CDR3 nucleotide sequence: TGCGCCAGCAGCTTGGCAGACAGGTACACCTATGGCTACACCTTC. The chain uses TRBV5-1 and TRBJ1-2, with D maybe TRBD1 (6 bases). V was shortened by 0 bases and J by 4 bases, with 13 bases between the two germline ends. The CDR3 has 15 amino acids. Per the germline V gene, CDR1 is SGHRS and CDR2 is YFSETQ.